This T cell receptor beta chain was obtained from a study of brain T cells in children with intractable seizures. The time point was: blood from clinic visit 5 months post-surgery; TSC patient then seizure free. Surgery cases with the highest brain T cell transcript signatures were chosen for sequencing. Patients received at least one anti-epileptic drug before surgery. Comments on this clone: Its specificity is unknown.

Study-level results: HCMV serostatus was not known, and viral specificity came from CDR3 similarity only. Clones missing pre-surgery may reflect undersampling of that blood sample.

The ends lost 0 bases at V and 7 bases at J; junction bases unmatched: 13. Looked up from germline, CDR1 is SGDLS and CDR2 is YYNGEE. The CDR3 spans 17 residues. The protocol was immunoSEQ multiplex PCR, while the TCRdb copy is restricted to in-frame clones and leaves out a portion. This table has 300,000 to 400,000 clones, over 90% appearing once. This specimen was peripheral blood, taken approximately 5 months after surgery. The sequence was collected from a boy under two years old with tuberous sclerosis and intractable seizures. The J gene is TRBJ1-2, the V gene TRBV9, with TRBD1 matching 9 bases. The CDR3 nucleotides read TGTGCCAGCAGCGTAGACGGACAGGGGCTTTATCTGGGTGGCTACACCTTC. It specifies CASSVDGQGLYLGGYTF.